One sample yielded the 27 T cell receptor beta chains listed below, sequenced in a study of a mutant IDH1 vaccine in newly diagnosed glioma. The data were produced by immunoSEQ multiplex PCR, yet TCRdb's version contains in-frame clones alone and is incomplete. Among 50,000 to 75,000 clones listed, over 70% were seen once. For these TCRs, the target antigens are not known. Time point here: week 11, during vaccination. Alongside topical imiquimod, each dose of vaccine comprised 300 ug of mutant IDH1 20-mer peptide. This sample comprised PBMCs, obtained from a glioma patient whose treatment included an IDH1 peptide vaccine. All receptors come from a man aged 45-60 years with glioma.

For this clone: At one boundary the junction diverges from the germline segment, which might be a read error. The rearrangement links TRBV6-1 to TRBJ2-7; D might be TRBD2 (5 bases). This CDR3 region has 13 residues. The germline CDR1 and CDR2 sequences are MNHNS and SASEGT. The CDR3 region has the DNA TGTGCCAGCAGGGAAGGGCGGGCTGGGGAGCAGTACTTC. It translates to CASREGRAGEQYF.

The chain uses TRBV2 and TRBJ2-7; D might be TRBD1 or TRBD2, each matching 5 bases. Between the trimmed V and J ends, which lost 6 bases and 0 bases, there was a span of 15 bases. The germline V gene has CDR1 SNHLY and CDR2 FYNNEI. The CDR3 covers 15 residues. The CDR3 reads CASSVTRGSSYEQYF. CDR3 DNA sequence: TGTGCCAGCAGCGTGACGAGGGGAAGCTCCTACGAGCAGTACTTC.

The CDR3 here is CASSQGPGGAYEQYF. CDR3 DNA: TGCGCCAGCAGCCAAGGGCCAGGAGGTGCCTACGAGCAGTACTTC. V gene TRBV4-3 combines with J gene TRBJ2-7; D might be TRBD2 (5 bases). Germline V lookup: CDR1 LGHNA, CDR2 YSLEER. This CDR3 has 15 residues. Trimming took 1 base from V and 2 from J, leaving 12 bases between them.

The rearrangement uses TRBV4-1 and TRBJ2-5; the D gene is possibly TRBD1 (5 bases). V dropped 0 bases and J dropped 7 bases, with 9 bases sitting between them. The CDR3 runs to 13 residues. The germline CDR1 and CDR2 sequences are MGHRA and YSYEKL. The CDR3 coding sequence is TGCGCCAGCAGCCAAGACAGGGCCGGGACCCAGTACTTC. The encoded protein is CASSQDRAGTQYF.

This clone was seen more than once but under ten times. The rearrangement uses TRBV19 and TRBJ1-5; no clear D. The germline gives CDR1 LNHDA, CDR2 SQIVND (reference sequence). Trimming removed 5 bases from V and 7 bases from J, with 9 bases in between. The CDR3 is 12 amino acids. Here the CDR3 DNA reads TGTGCCAGTAGTCGCGGAGAACAGCCCCAGCATTTT. This sequence encodes CASSRGEQPQHF.

CDR3 protein: CASSLGRGSYNSPLHF. CDR3 in DNA: TGTGCCAGCAGCTTGGGCAGGGGCTCCTATAATTCACCCCTCCACTTT. The chain is built from TRBV7-9 and TRBJ1-6; D may be TRBD1 (6 bases). The length of the CDR3 is 16 residues. V gave up 3 bases and J gave up 0 bases, with 9 bases separating them. Per the germline V gene, CDR1 is SEHNR and CDR2 is FQNEAQ (reference sequence).

This chain links TRBV14 with TRBJ2-7; D is possibly TRBD1 (6 bases). Trimming cost V 0 bases and J 4 bases, with 10 bases left between them. CDR3 size: 14 residues. The germline gives CDR1 SGHDN, CDR2 FVKESK. The CDR3 reads CASSQENREYEQYF. DNA of the CDR3: TGTGCCAGCAGCCAAGAAAACAGGGAGTACGAGCAGTACTTC.

The chain carries TRBV7-9 and TRBJ2-7; D ambiguous. There are 14 residues in the CDR3. Germline assignment: CDR1 SEHNR and CDR2 FQNEAQ (reference sequence). With 5 bases removed from V and 4 bases from J, the gap between germline ends came to 15 bases. The CDR3 is CASSPALRMYEQYF. DNA for the CDR3: TGTGCCAGCAGCCCGGCATTGCGTATGTACGAGCAGTACTTC.

V gene TRBV6-5 combines with J gene TRBJ2-7, with D possibly TRBD1 on 6 matching bases. The CDR3 covers 12 residues. Per the germline V gene, CDR1 is MNHEY and CDR2 is SVGAGI. Between the trimmed V and J ends, which lost 4 bases and 5 bases, there was a span of 9 bases. The CDR3 loop is CASSSYRDEQYF. CDR3 bases: TGTGCCAGCAGTTCTTACAGGGACGAGCAGTACTTC.

The chain joins TRBV7-9 to TRBJ1-4; the D gene is possibly TRBD1 (6 bases). V was shortened by 7 bases and J by 2 bases, with 11 bases between the two germline ends. CDR3 length equals 14 residues. Germline loops: CDR1 SEHNR, CDR2 FQNEAQ (reference sequence). CDR3 DNA sequence: TGTGCCAGCACCCGCGACAGGACTAATGAAAAACTGTTTTTT. It translates to CASTRDRTNEKLFF.

The genes are TRBV9 and TRBJ2-7, with 9 bases lining up with TRBD1. The CDR3 sequence is 15 residues long. In germline, CDR1 is SGDLS, CDR2 YYNGEE. V shed 0 bases and J 5 bases; nucleotides not matched to a gene: 6. CDR3 bases: TGTGCCAGCAGCGTAGATTTTCGACAGGGGGACGAGCAGTACTTC. Residues: CASSVDFRQGDEQYF.

This chain links TRBV27 with TRBJ2-2; D is undetermined. With 5 bases removed from V and 4 bases from J, the gap between germline ends came to 8 bases. There are 13 residues in the CDR3. The germline V gene encodes CDR1 MNHEY and CDR2 SMNVEV (reference sequence). The CDR3 is CASSGSGTGELFF. The CDR3 coding sequence is TGTGCCAGCAGTGGATCAGGCACCGGGGAGCTGTTTTTT.

V is TRBV2 and J is TRBJ1-1; no reliable D call. The CDR3 is made up of 14 amino acids. V lost 6 bases, J lost 3 bases, and 14 bases lay in between. CDR1 is SNHLY, CDR2 FYNNEI, per germline. CDR3 DNA: TGTGCCAGCAGCAAGGGTACTCTGTACACTGAAGCTTTCTTT. Translating gives CASSKGTLYTEAFF.

This rearrangement joins TRBV5-1 to TRBJ2-5; 10 bases match TRBD2. The length of the CDR3 is 15 residues. Germline CDR1 is SGHRS and CDR2 is YFSETQ. The J segment lost 3 bases and the V segment lost 6 bases, leaving 8 bases of the junction unmatched. The CDR3 reads CASTRSGGPEETQYF. CDR3 DNA: TGCGCCAGCACCCGTAGCGGGGGGCCGGAAGAGACCCAGTACTTC.

This clone has just one count. The V and J genes are TRBV4-3 and TRBJ2-5; no firm D call. The CDR3 contains 14 residues. V was cut by 0 bases and J by 1 base, with 6 bases left in between. Germline CDR1 and CDR2: LGHNA and YSLEER. This CDR3 reads CASSQDQVQETQYF. The CDR3, as DNA: TGCGCCAGCAGCCAAGATCAGGTCCAAGAGACCCAGTACTTC.

The chain combines TRBV5-4 with TRBJ2-1; D possibly corresponds to TRBD1 (6 bases). The CDR3 is 15 residues long. Germline lookup yields CDR1 SGHNT and CDR2 YYREEE (reference sequence). Trimming removed 4 bases at V and 7 bases at J, with 18 bases between. CDR3 sequence: CASSPTGQSGNEQFF. Here the CDR3 DNA reads TGTGCCAGCAGCCCTACGGGACAAAGTGGGAATGAGCAGTTCTTC. Using reference TRBV5-4 and TRBJ2-1 for the parts outside the CDR3, the full variable domain is ETGVTQSPTHLIKTRGQQVTLRCSSQSGHNTVSWYQQALGQGPQFIFQYYREEENGRGNFPPRFSGLQFPNYSSELNVNALELDDSALYLCASSPTGQSGNEQFFGPGTRLTVL.

This clone was detected only a few times. V usage is TRBV11-2 and J usage is TRBJ2-7; TRBD1 aligns across 8 bases. Germline V gene lookup returns CDR1 SGHAT and CDR2 FQNNGV. The V gene end was trimmed by 5 bases and the J gene end by 2 bases; junction bases not matched to a gene: 5. The CDR3 is 14 residues long. Written as DNA, the CDR3 is TGTGCCAGCAGCCTGGACAGGGTCACCTACGAGCAGTACTTC. Translation: CASSLDRVTYEQYF.

The chain has TRBV5-4 and TRBJ2-5, with no clear D. V was cut by 4 bases and J by 3 bases, with 13 bases left in between. There are 14 residues in the CDR3. CDR1 is SGHNT and CDR2 is YYREEE in the germline V gene (reference sequence). CDR3 nucleotides: TGTGCCAGCAGCCCCTCGGACCCCAAAGAGACCCAGTACTTC. It specifies CASSPSDPKETQYF.

V gene TRBV7-9 combines with J gene TRBJ1-2; D ambiguous. Germline V gene sequence: CDR1 SEHNR, CDR2 FQNEAQ (reference sequence). The V end lost 4 bases, the J end lost 4 bases, and 10 bases lay between the germline ends. This CDR3 has 13 amino acids. The CDR3 nucleotides are TGTGCCAGCAGCTCCGGAACGGTCTATGGCTACACCTTC. It yields the protein CASSSGTVYGYTF.

The J gene is TRBJ1-5, the V gene TRBV6-1; 8 bases map to TRBD1. In germline, CDR1 is MNHNS, CDR2 SASEGT. The CDR3 consists of 15 residues. The V and J ends lost 8 bases and 4 bases, in that order; junction bases with no gene match: 10. CDR3 loop: CASAQGQGRNQPQHF. Written as DNA, the CDR3 is TGTGCCAGCGCCCAAGGACAGGGCCGAAATCAGCCCCAGCATTTT.

The V gene is TRBV19, the J gene TRBJ2-5; a possible D gene is TRBD1 (5 bases). CDR1 and CDR2 (germline): LNHDA, SQIVND (reference sequence). There are 13 residues in the CDR3. V lost 10 bases to trimming and J lost 5 bases, with 17 bases between them. The chain's CDR3 is CATQGGIGETQYF. The DNA of the CDR3 is TGTGCCACCCAGGGTGGGATAGGGGAGACCCAGTACTTC.

The chain recombines TRBV28 with TRBJ1-1; D remains unclear. V was pared by 7 bases and J by 7 bases, with 10 bases between. Germline lookup yields CDR1 MDHEN and CDR2 SYDVKM. The CDR3 has 11 amino acids. The CDR3: CASNSAFEAFF. CDR3 bases: TGTGCCAGCAATTCAGCGTTTGAAGCTTTCTTT.

The chain links TRBV6-5 to TRBJ2-7; 11 bases match TRBD2. Trimming at V came to 5 bases and at J to 5 bases, leaving 5 bases not matched to a gene. The CDR3 is made up of 14 amino acids. Germline V lookup: CDR1 MNHEY, CDR2 SVGAGI. CDR3 in DNA: TGTGCCAGCAGTCCACTAGCGGGGGTCGACGAGCAGTACTTC. It is translated as CASSPLAGVDEQYF.

This clone was seen a few times. CDR3 bases: TGTGCCAGCACCTCCGGGACAGGCTATGGCTACACCTTC. This gives the protein CASTSGTGYGYTF. The rearrangement uses TRBV2 and TRBJ1-2; 8 nucleotides match TRBD1. This CDR3 comprises 13 residues. Germline lookup yields CDR1 SNHLY and CDR2 FYNNEI. J lost 4 bases, V lost 7 bases, and 5 bases had no gene match. Full variable domain (rest looked up from reference TRBV2 and TRBJ1-2): EPEVTQTPSHQVTQMGQEVILRCVPISNHLYFYWYRQILGQKVEFLVSFYNNEISEKSEIFDDQFSVERPDGSNFTLKIRSTKLEDSAMYFCASTSGTGYGYTFGSGTRLTVV.

V usage is TRBV19 and J usage is TRBJ2-7; the D call may be TRBD1 or TRBD2 (5 bases each). The CDR3 has 13 amino acids. Germline lookup yields CDR1 LNHDA and CDR2 SQIVND (reference sequence). Trimming left V 9 bases short and J 3 bases short, with 15 bases between. The CDR3 DNA follows: TGTGCCAGCCGCTCGGGACCGGACTACGAGCAGTACTTC. Amino acid sequence: CASRSGPDYEQYF. Based on the CDR3 plus reference TRBV19 and TRBJ2-7, the full variable domain is DGGITQSPKYLFRKEGQNVTLSCEQNLNHDAMYWYRQDPGQGLRLIYYSQIVNDFQKGDIAEGYSVSREKKESFPLTVTSAQKNPTAFYLCASRSGPDYEQYFGPGTRLTVT.

This chain links TRBV19 with TRBJ1-4; D gene ambiguous. The CDR3 covers 11 residues. Germline loops: CDR1 LNHDA, CDR2 SQIVND (reference sequence). Trimming cost V 1 base and J 10 bases, with 4 bases left between them. Here the CDR3 reads CASSIGGKLFF. Here the CDR3 DNA reads TGTGCCAGTAGTATAGGCGGAAAACTGTTTTTT. Drawing the rest from reference TRBV19 and TRBJ1-4, the complete variable domain is DGGITQSPKYLFRKEGQNVTLSCEQNLNHDAMYWYRQDPGQGLRLIYYSQIVNDFQKGDIAEGYSVSREKKESFPLTVTSAQKNPTAFYLCASSIGGKLFFGSGTQLSVL.

This chain links TRBV19 with TRBJ1-5; a possible D gene is TRBD1 (5 bases). Germline values: CDR1 LNHDA, CDR2 SQIVND (reference sequence). The CDR3 length is 14 residues. Trimming left V 6 bases short and J 1 base short, with 10 bases between. CDR3 DNA sequence: TGTGCCAGTAGCCTCAGGGAGAGCAATCAGCCCCAGCATTTT. Residues: CASSLRESNQPQHF.